Below, one T cell receptor (beta chain) is given with its context. This table comes from immunoSEQ multiplex PCR, and its TCRdb copy is limited to in-frame clones, with some not included. The sample contains 15,000 to 17,000 clones, roughly 83% of which appear only once. These data originate in a study of T cell changes during pregnancy in multiple sclerosis. This receptor was identified in a female donor in good health, enrolled as a control in a pregnancy study. Sequencing was performed on CD8+ T cells from peripheral blood mononuclear cells, taken after pregnancy.

CDR3 loop: CASSFQGANQPQHF. The CDR3 coding sequence is TGTGCCAGCAGCTTCCAGGGGGCCAATCAGCCCCAGCATTTT. This chain uses TRBV7-9 with TRBJ1-5, with 8 bases matching TRBD1. Germline V CDR1 and CDR2: SEHNR, FQNEAQ (reference sequence). The CDR3 runs 14 residues. Trimming removed 3 bases from V and 3 bases from J; junction bases left unmatched: 1.